The entry that follows covers one TCR beta chain sequence. Its antigen is currently unknown. These data originate in a study of cytomegalovirus exposure and HLA in healthy donors. Study-wide results and caveats: Per a later analysis, HLA-associated TCR beta chains showed more clonal expansion than other, equally common TCR beta chains. Diagnosis of cytomegalovirus status made by the classifier reportedly showed high specificity and sensitivity. Later genetic work tied a missense DCLRE1C variant to beta-chain V and J trimming. Several of the most significant clusters appeared, in a later analysis, to be linked to common viral pathogens.

The CDR3 length is 14 residues. CDR1 is KGHSH and CDR2 is LQKENI in the germline V gene. Losses at the gene ends were 5 bases for V and 8 bases for J; bases not matched to a gene: 10. Primers: 60 Vbeta forward and 13 Jbeta reverse. Produced via immunoSEQ multiplex PCR; TCRdb's table is partial and in-frame only. The data hold under 200,000 clones, with about three quarters observed a single time. This receptor was taken from a man between 40 and 49 years old in good health and CMV-seronegative. Source material: PBMCs. The chain employs TRBV18 and TRBJ1-2; the match to TRBD1 covers 8 bases. DNA of the CDR3: TGTGCCAGCTCAACAGAACAGGGGGTAGGCGGCTACACCTTC. Translated, it gives CASSTEQGVGGYTF.